The clone carrying this TCR beta chain was seen only a few times. Its target is not known. In germline, CDR1 is SGHNT, CDR2 YYREEE (reference sequence). V dropped 4 bases and J dropped 0 bases, with 12 bases sitting between them. This CDR3 comprises 15 residues. The data were taken from a study of T cells after yellow fever vaccination. General study points: Once the booster was given, most primary-vaccination clones reappeared, at 95% to 97% for CD4 and roughly 86% for CD8.

One entry per CDR3 protein results from TCRdb running MiXCR on the 5' RACE reads. The profile shows under 200,000 distinct CDR3 sequences, 8% to 13% of them singletons. The chain has TRBV5-4 and TRBJ2-3, with a weak D call TRBD2 (6 bases). The sample here was CD8+ T cells sorted from PBMCs, taken 15 days after the yellow fever booster vaccination. This receptor was identified in a young man who received the YFV17D yellow fever vaccine. The CDR3 sequence: CASSDSGASTDTQYF. The DNA for the CDR3 is TGTGCCAGCAGCGATAGCGGAGCTAGCACAGATACGCAGTATTTT.